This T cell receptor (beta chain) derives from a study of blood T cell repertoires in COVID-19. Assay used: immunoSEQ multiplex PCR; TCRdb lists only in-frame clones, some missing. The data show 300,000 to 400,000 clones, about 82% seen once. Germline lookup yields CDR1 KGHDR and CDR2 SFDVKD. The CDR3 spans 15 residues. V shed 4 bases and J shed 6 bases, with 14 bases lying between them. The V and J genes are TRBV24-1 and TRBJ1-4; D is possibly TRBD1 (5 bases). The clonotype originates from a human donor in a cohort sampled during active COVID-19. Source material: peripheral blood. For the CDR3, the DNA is TGTGCCACCAGTGACCAGACAGTCGGTTATGAAAAACTGTTTTTT. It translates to CATSDQTVGYEKLFF.